The next 14 T cell receptor beta chains were all read from a single sample in a study of blood T cell repertoires in COVID-19. Only in-frame clones appear in the TCRdb table, and some are missing; sequencing was by immunoSEQ multiplex PCR. In the table there are nearly 350,000 clones, 65% to 85% of which are singletons. Source material: peripheral blood. Receptor source: a young man with active or convalescent COVID-19.

The V call is TRBV5-1, the J call TRBJ2-3; 8 bases agree with TRBD1. Trimming at V came to 5 bases and at J to 8 bases, leaving 16 bases not matched to a gene. The CDR3 consists of 16 residues. The germline V gene has CDR1 SGHRS and CDR2 YFSETQ. The CDR3 loop is CASRKGGQGGVGTQYF. The DNA for the CDR3 is TGCGCCAGCAGGAAAGGAGGACAGGGTGGGGTCGGTACGCAGTATTTT.

V gene TRBV13 combines with J gene TRBJ2-1; the match to TRBD2 covers 12 bases. V dropped 5 bases and J dropped 3; count of bases not matched to a gene: 2. The CDR3 consists of 15 residues. Germline V gene data show CDR1 as PRHDT and CDR2 as FYEKMQ (reference sequence). In nucleotides, the CDR3 is TGTGCCAGCAGCCAACTAGCGGGGGGCTACAATGAGCAGTTCTTC. It codes for CASSQLAGGYNEQFF.

The chain has TRBV5-1 and TRBJ2-7; D is uncertain. CDR3 size: 14 residues. Germline V lookup: CDR1 SGHRS, CDR2 YFSETQ. Between the trimmed V and J ends, which lost 1 base and 7 bases, there was a span of 15 bases. CDR3 protein: CASSLSTPRGEQYF. The CDR3 coding sequence is TGCGCCAGCAGCTTGAGCACACCCCGAGGAGAGCAGTACTTC. The whole variable domain, filled in from reference TRBV5-1 and TRBJ2-7, reads KAGVTQTPRYLIKTRGQQVTLSCSPISGHRSVSWYQQTPGQGLQFLFEYFSETQRNKGNFPGRFSGRQFSNSRSEMNVSTLELGDSALYLCASSLSTPRGEQYFGPGTRLTVT.

V gene TRBV28 combines with J gene TRBJ1-2, with 8 nucleotides matching TRBD1. Germline CDR1 reads MDHEN; CDR2 reads SYDVKM. The V and J ends lost 3 bases and 4 bases, in that order; junction bases with no gene match: 10. This CDR3 contains 16 residues. The CDR3 DNA reads TGTGCCAGCAGTTTCGATACGGGCAGGGGGCCCTATGGCTACACCTTC. It yields the protein CASSFDTGRGPYGYTF.

The chain couples TRBV24-1 to TRBJ2-1; 9 bases fit TRBD2. Germline V CDR1 and CDR2: KGHDR, SFDVKD. Unmatched junction bases numbered 7, after V lost 4 bases and J lost 4 bases. The CDR3 is 16 amino acids. CDR3 coding DNA: TGTGCCACCAGTGAGTTGACTAGCGGAGGGTACAATGAGCAGTTCTTC. This sequence encodes CATSELTSGGYNEQFF.

The V call is TRBV5-1, the J call TRBJ2-3; TRBD1 matches 8 bases. The germline gives CDR1 SGHRS, CDR2 YFSETQ. The CDR3 is 15 amino acids. With V trimmed by 6 bases and J by 3 bases, 9 bases remained unmatched. This CDR3 is CASTKYRGSTDTQYF. For the CDR3, the DNA is TGCGCCAGCACCAAGTACAGGGGGTCAACAGATACGCAGTATTTT.

This rearrangement joins TRBV27 to TRBJ2-3; TRBD2 agrees at 10 bases. CDR1 MNHEY and CDR2 SMNVEV come from the germline V gene (reference sequence). Unmatched junction bases numbered 3, after V lost 6 bases and J lost 0 bases. The CDR3 length is 15 residues. The CDR3: CASSWTSGSTDTQYF. In DNA, the CDR3 is TGTGCCAGCAGCTGGACTAGCGGTAGCACAGATACGCAGTATTTT.

The chain recombines TRBV9 with TRBJ2-5; D perhaps matches TRBD2 (6 bases). Germline V CDR1 and CDR2: SGDLS, YYNGEE. Trimming removed 6 bases at V and 3 bases at J, with 12 bases between. The CDR3 contains 13 residues. CDR3 DNA sequence: TGTGCCAGCAATCGGGACTTAAAAGAGACCCAGTACTTC. This codes for CASNRDLKETQYF.

The chain is built from TRBV11-3 and TRBJ2-2, with 7 bases aligning to TRBD2. CDR1 is SGHNT and CDR2 is YENEEA in the germline V gene. J gave up 3 bases and V 2 bases, and 6 bases lay outside the gene matches. The CDR3 contains 16 residues. In DNA, the CDR3 is TGTGCCAGCAGCTTAAACAGCGGGGCACACACCGGGGAGCTGTTTTTT. This codes for CASSLNSGAHTGELFF.

This clone was found a few times. V is TRBV7-2 and J is TRBJ2-5; D not certain. The CDR3 is 15 residues long. The germline V and J ends were trimmed by 1 base and 4 bases, with 13 bases remaining between them. Germline CDR1 SGHTA, CDR2 FQGNSA. CDR3 protein: CASSLVSRLLETQYF. DNA for the CDR3: TGTGCCAGCAGCTTAGTGAGCAGACTTTTAGAGACCCAGTACTTC.

This chain uses TRBV6-6 with TRBJ1-1, with 7 bases matching TRBD1. CDR1 MNHNY and CDR2 SVGAGI come from the germline V gene (reference sequence). The CDR3 has 12 residues. The J segment lost 9 bases and the V segment lost 4 bases, leaving 5 bases of the junction unmatched. In nucleotides, the CDR3 is TGTGCCAGCAGTTCCCAGGGACAGCAAGCTTTCTTT. Encoded protein: CASSSQGQQAFF.

CDR3 sequence reads: CASLPGQGVSGANVLTF. CDR3 nucleotides: TGCGCCAGCTTGCCGGGACAGGGTGTTTCTGGGGCCAACGTCCTGACTTTC. The V call is TRBV5-1, the J call TRBJ2-6; 9 bases map to TRBD1. The CDR3 is 17 amino acids. Trimming removed 7 bases from V and 1 base from J; junction bases left unmatched: 9. Germline V gene sequence: CDR1 SGHRS, CDR2 YFSETQ.

This clone was seen a few times. The chain couples TRBV7-6 to TRBJ2-2, with 7 bases identical to TRBD1. V lost 5 bases to trimming and J lost 1 base; unmatched junction nucleotides: 7. The CDR3 extends over 16 amino acids. Germline CDR1 is SGHVS and CDR2 is FNYEAQ. CDR3 nucleotide sequence: TGTGCCAGCAGCCTCGGACAGGACTTGAACACCGGGGAGCTGTTTTTT. Amino acid sequence: CASSLGQDLNTGELFF.

The V gene is TRBV5-1, the J gene TRBJ2-7, with 7 bases matching TRBD2. With 4 bases clipped from V and 2 bases from J, the junction kept 9 bases outside the gene matches. This CDR3 has 15 amino acids. Looked up from germline, CDR1 is SGHRS and CDR2 is YFSETQ. The CDR3 loop reads CASSPPLAEAYEQYF. The CDR3 nucleotides are TGCGCCAGCAGCCCCCCCCTAGCGGAGGCCTACGAGCAGTACTTC.